These T cell receptor beta chains were read from a single sample in a study of STAT5B mutations in CD4+ large granular lymphocyte leukemia. Clones were sequenced by immunoSEQ multiplex PCR, and TCRdb holds only the in-frame ones, with some missing. Of about 29,000 clones in the sample, around 80% are singletons; the top ten hold 5.5% to 8%. The sequenced sample was CD4+ T cells from blood buffy coats. These receptors were obtained from a human donor in good health. The CDR3 runs from the conserved cysteine through the conserved F or W. The D gene is left open where the match is weak. Size is stated for part of the rows, as once, few or many counts, or as a class when the clone is expanded.

size	V	J	D	CDR3	DNA
NA	TRBV10-3	TRBJ2-1	TRBD1	CAIGARDSSYNEQFF	TGTGCCATTGGAGCCCGGGACAGCTCCTACAATGAGCAGTTCTTC
NA	TRBV5-1	TRBJ2-5	NA	CASSLAGGPVETQYF	TGCGCCAGCAGCTTGGCGGGCGGACCCGTGGAGACCCAGTACTTC
NA	TRBV5-1	TRBJ2-1	TRBD2	CASGTSGGSYNEQFF	TGCGCCAGCGGGACTAGCGGGGGTTCCTACAATGAGCAGTTCTTC
once	TRBV19	TRBJ2-3	TRBD2	CASSIGGFTDTQYF	TGTGCCAGTAGTATCGGGGGGTTCACAGATACGCAGTATTTT
NA	TRBV7-2	TRBJ2-5	NA	CASSLLGYQETQYF	TGTGCCAGCAGCTTATTGGGCTACCAAGAGACCCAGTACTTC
NA	TRBV5-1	TRBJ2-2	NA	CASSFLGVVSSTGELFF	TGCGCCAGCAGCTTTCTCGGCGTGGTTTCGAGCACCGGGGAGCTGTTTTTT
NA	TRBV4-3	TRBJ2-3	NA	CASSQGPSSIGADTQYF	TGCGCCAGCAGCCAAGGGCCTAGCTCAATAGGGGCAGATACGCAGTATTTT
NA	TRBV19	TRBJ1-2	TRBD1	CASARDRGGAYGYTF	TGTGCCAGTGCGCGGGACAGGGGCGGGGCCTATGGCTACACCTTC
NA	TRBV4-1	TRBJ2-1	NA	CASSQDGQKEFNEQFF	TGCGCCAGCAGCCAAGACGGGCAAAAGGAGTTTAATGAGCAGTTCTTC
NA	TRBV2	TRBJ2-6	NA	CASKPSGANVLTF	TGTGCCAGCAAACCCTCTGGGGCCAACGTCCTGACTTTC
NA	TRBV5-4	TRBJ1-1	NA	CASSLASPGAEAFF	TGTGCCAGCAGCTTGGCCTCGCCTGGGGCTGAAGCTTTCTTT
NA	TRBV20-1	TRBJ2-7	NA	CSASKTYEQYF	TGCAGTGCTAGCAAGACCTACGAGCAGTACTTC
NA	TRBV6-6	TRBJ1-1	NA	CASSFSLSTEAFF	TGTGCCAGCAGTTTTAGTTTAAGCACTGAAGCTTTCTTT
NA	TRBV5-4	TRBJ2-5	NA	CASSLAAIQETQYF	TGTGCCAGCAGCTTGGCGGCAATCCAAGAGACCCAGTACTTC
few	TRBV11-2	TRBJ1-1	NA	CASSRRSGGGHTEAFF	TGTGCCAGCAGCCGGAGAAGCGGGGGGGGGCATACTGAAGCTTTCTTT
NA	TRBV5-1	TRBJ1-1	NA	CASSPAPGVSTEAFF	TGCGCCAGCAGCCCCGCCCCGGGGGTGAGCACTGAAGCTTTCTTT
NA	TRBV7-2	TRBJ2-1	NA	CASSLARFNEQFF	TGTGCCAGCAGCTTAGCCAGGTTCAATGAGCAGTTCTTC
NA	TRBV9	TRBJ1-2	NA	CASSVGPLANYGYTF	TGTGCCAGCAGCGTAGGTCCACTAGCTAACTATGGCTACACCTTC
few	TRBV5-1	TRBJ1-6	NA	CASSSVAAGDSPLHF	TGCGCCAGCAGCTCAGTTGCGGCAGGGGATTCACCCCTCCACTTT
NA	TRBV7-8	TRBJ1-1	TRBD1	CATGQGTEAFF	TGTGCCACAGGACAGGGCACCGAAGCTTTCTTT
NA	TRBV5-1	TRBJ2-5	NA	CASSLAGNQETQYF	TGCGCCAGCAGCTTGGCCGGCAACCAAGAGACCCAGTACTTC
NA	TRBV5-1	TRBJ2-5	TRBD2	CASSLSLAGAPVPQYF	TGCGCCAGCAGCTTGTCTCTAGCGGGGGCCCCAGTTCCCCAGTACTTC
NA	TRBV7-2	TRBJ1-6	NA	CASRGGVEGSPLHF	TGTGCCAGCAGGGGGGGGGTGGAAGGTTCACCCCTCCACTTT
NA	TRBV4-3	TRBJ2-3	TRBD2	CASSQDLAGGSDTQYF	TGCGCCAGCAGCCAAGACCTAGCGGGGGGTTCCGATACGCAGTATTTT
once	TRBV6-1	TRBJ1-6	NA	CASSEEQEYSPLHF	TGTGCCAGCAGTGAGGAACAAGAATACTCACCCCTCCACTTT
NA	TRBV29-1	TRBJ1-5	NA	CSVRGWGNQPQHF	TGCAGCGTTCGGGGCTGGGGTAATCAGCCCCAGCATTTT
NA	TRBV15	TRBJ2-3	NA	CATSRTDTQYF	TGTGCCACCAGCAGAACAGATACGCAGTATTTT
few	TRBV9	TRBJ1-1	NA	CASSVGVDTEAFF	TGTGCCAGCAGCGTTGGGGTGGATACTGAAGCTTTCTTT